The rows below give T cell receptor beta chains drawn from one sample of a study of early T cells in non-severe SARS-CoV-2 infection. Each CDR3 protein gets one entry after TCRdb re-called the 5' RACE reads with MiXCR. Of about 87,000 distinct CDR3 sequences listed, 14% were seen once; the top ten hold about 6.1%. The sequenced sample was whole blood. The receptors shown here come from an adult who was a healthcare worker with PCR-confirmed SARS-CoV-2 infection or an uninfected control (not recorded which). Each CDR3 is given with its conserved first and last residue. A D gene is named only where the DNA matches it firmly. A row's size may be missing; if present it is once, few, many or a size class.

TGTGCCAGCAGTGAAATAAGGGACAATGAGCAGTTCTTC,CASSEIRDNEQFF,TRBJ2-1,NA,few,TRBV6-1
TGTGCCAGCAGCCCGACGGTGAGCTCCTACGAGCAGTACTTC,CASSPTVSSYEQYF,TRBJ2-7,NA,many,TRBV7-8
TGTGCCAGCTCGCGGGGAGCCATGTCCTACGAGCAGTACTTC,CASSRGAMSYEQYF,TRBJ2-7,NA,NA,TRBV18
TGTGCCAGCACCGGACTAGCGGGGGGGACCCAAGAGACCCAGTACTTC,CASTGLAGGTQETQYF,TRBJ2-5,TRBD2,many,TRBV12-3/TRBV12-4
TGTGCCAGCAGTGCCGGTTCACCCCTCCACTTT,CASSAGSPLHF,TRBJ1-6,NA,NA,TRBV6-2/TRBV6-3
TGCAGCGCCGGACCGGGGAGGCATGAGCAGTTCTTC,CSAGPGRHEQFF,TRBJ2-1,NA,NA,TRBV29-1
TGCGCCAGCAGCCAGGATAGGACTCGGCGTCAGCCCCAGCATTTT,CASSQDRTRRQPQHF,TRBJ1-5,NA,NA,TRBV4-3
TGCAGTGCTCCTTTGAGCAGTTCAGCCTCTGGGGCCAACGTCCTGACTTTC,CSAPLSSSASGANVLTF,TRBJ2-6,NA,few,TRBV20-1
TGTGCCAGCAGGGTAACAGCTAGTAGAAGCTACACCTTC,CASRVTASRSYTF,TRBJ1-2,NA,many,TRBV6-2/TRBV6-3
TGTGCCAGCAGACTGGGGCAGGGGAATTACTACGAGCAGTACTTC,CASRLGQGNYYEQYF,TRBJ2-7,NA,NA,TRBV12-3/TRBV12-4
TGTGCCAGCAGTACAGCATTCGGAAGTCTTAAGCAGTACTTC,CASSTAFGSLKQYF,TRBJ2-7,NA,NA,TRBV28
TGTGCCAGCAGCCAAGAGCCCGCCTCCACCCAGTACTTC,CASSQEPASTQYF,TRBJ2-5,NA,NA,TRBV7-2
TGTGCCAGCAGTGAATCGGGGACAAGCTACGAGCAGTACTTC,CASSESGTSYEQYF,TRBJ2-7,NA,few,TRBV25-1
TGTGCCAGCAGCTCAGACACCCCCGGGGGGCAGTACTTC,CASSSDTPGGQYF,TRBJ2-7,NA,NA,TRBV7-2
TGTGCCAGTTTCCACAGGGAGCAGTTCTTC,CASFHREQFF,TRBJ2-1,NA,NA,TRBV2
TGCGCCAGCAGCTCCGGACAGGGCCAAGAGACCCAGTACTTC,CASSSGQGQETQYF,TRBJ2-5,TRBD1,many,TRBV5-1
TGTGCCAGCAGTTCCCTCCACAGGGAAGCTAGGTCACCCCTCCACTTT,CASSSLHREARSPLHF,TRBJ1-6,NA,few,TRBV28
TGCGCCAGCAGCTTGGCCCTGGGTAGCGGGGGGAGTTCCTACGAGCAGTACTTC,CASSLALGSGGSSYEQYF,TRBJ2-7,TRBD2,few,TRBV5-1
TGTGCCAGCAGCCCCCTAGCCTCCGAGCAGTTCTTC,CASSPLASEQFF,TRBJ2-1,NA,few,TRBV11-1
TGCAGCGTCCCAACAGACAATAATGAAAAACTGTTTTTT,CSVPTDNNEKLFF,TRBJ1-4,NA,NA,TRBV29-1
TGTGCCAGCATCATGTTAAGGGAGAACTATGGCTACACCTTC,CASIMLRENYGYTF,TRBJ1-2,NA,many,TRBV5-8
TGTGCCAGCAGTCCGCAGGGAATTGAGACAGATACGCAGTATTTT,CASSPQGIETDTQYF,TRBJ2-3,NA,NA,TRBV2
TGTGCCAGCAGCCCCCAGGGACAAAGCACAGATACGCAGTATTTT,CASSPQGQSTDTQYF,TRBJ2-3,NA,many,TRBV7-9
TGTGCCAGCAGTGATCAGGGGTTGAACACTGAAGCTTTCTTT,CASSDQGLNTEAFF,TRBJ1-1,NA,few,TRBV7-3